The next 15 T cell receptor beta chains were all read from a single sample in a study of blood T cell repertoires in COVID-19 (dated by TCRdb to about 2020). Libraries were constructed by the immunoSEQ multiplex PCR assay. TCRdb re-hosts the immuneACCESS table, in-frame sequences only. Its copies lack some clones; in the studies checked, an unresolved V gene accounts for under half of them, and the cause for the rest is not known. This sample holds under 250,000 clones; 65% to 90% were observed only once. Jointly, the top ten make up under 14% of the sample. The sequenced sample was peripheral blood. Every receptor here comes from a man aged 50 to 60 with COVID-19, enrolled during active disease.

This chain joins TRBV3-1 (or the pseudogene TRBV3-2) and TRBJ2-1, with D uncertain. Germline CDR1 is LGHDT and CDR2 is YNNKEL (reference sequence). V lost 4 bases and J 0 bases, leaving 10 bases between the germline ends. CDR3 length: 15 residues. The CDR3 DNA is TGTGCCAGCAGCCCTACAGTTAGCTCCTACAATGAGCAGTTCTTC. Translated: CASSPTVSSYNEQFF.

This chain joins TRBV6-5 and TRBJ1-2, with D unresolved. The CDR3 consists of 14 residues. V gave up 3 bases and J gave up 4 bases, with 12 bases separating them. Germline V gives CDR1 MNHEY, CDR2 SVGAGI. The CDR3 loop is CASSYGPSRYGYTF. The CDR3 DNA follows: TGTGCCAGCAGTTATGGGCCCTCCCGCTATGGCTACACCTTC.

The chain has TRBV19 and TRBJ1-1; D call uncertain. The ends were cut back, 3 bases at V and 1 base at J, with 18 bases in the middle. In germline, CDR1 is LNHDA, CDR2 SQIVND (reference sequence). The CDR3 length is 17 residues. The CDR3 loop is CASSIRGNEWWNTEAFF. CDR3 nucleotide sequence: TGTGCCAGTAGTATTCGGGGAAACGAATGGTGGAACACTGAAGCTTTCTTT. The variable domain in full, with the rest retrieved from reference TRBV19 and TRBJ1-1, is DGGITQSPKYLFRKEGQNVTLSCEQNLNHDAMYWYRQDPGQGLRLIYYSQIVNDFQKGDIAEGYSVSREKKESFPLTVTSAQKNPTAFYLCASSIRGNEWWNTEAFFGQGTRLTVV.

The chain couples TRBV19 to TRBJ2-1, with D perhaps matching TRBD1 (6 bases). This CDR3 region has 14 residues. V lost 2 bases, J lost 2 bases, and 7 bases lay in between. Germline V gives CDR1 LNHDA, CDR2 SQIVND (reference sequence). The CDR3 is CASSIRDTYNEQFF. CDR3 bases: TGTGCCAGTAGTATACGGGACACCTACAATGAGCAGTTCTTC.

The rearrangement uses TRBV2 and TRBJ2-2, with D unresolved. Germline V gene data show CDR1 as SNHLY and CDR2 as FYNNEI. CDR3 size: 13 residues. The V gene lost 9 bases and the J gene lost 1 base, with 9 bases spanning the gap. The CDR3 reads CASCLLNTGELFF. The CDR3 DNA reads TGTGCCAGTTGCCTACTGAACACCGGGGAGCTGTTTTTT.

This clone appeared once. The chain joins TRBV7-9 to TRBJ2-1; D is possibly TRBD2 (6 bases). With 6 bases removed from V and 4 bases from J, the gap between germline ends came to 13 bases. This CDR3 has 14 residues. Germline assignment: CDR1 SEHNR and CDR2 FQNEAQ (reference sequence). The CDR3 loop reads CASSRSGGYNEQFF. The CDR3 bases are TGTGCCAGCAGTCGGTCCGGAGGGTACAATGAGCAGTTCTTC. The full variable domain, in which reference TRBV7-9 and TRBJ2-1 provide the parts outside the CDR3, is DTGVSQNPRHKITKRGQNVTFRCDPISEHNRLYWYRQTLGQGPEFLTYFQNEAQLEKSRLLSDRFSAERPKGSFSTLEIQRTEQGDSAMYLCASSRSGGYNEQFFGPGTRLTVL.

J is TRBJ2-5 and V is TRBV7-9; 8 nucleotides agree with TRBD1. The CDR3 has 16 amino acids. The germline CDR1 and CDR2 sequences are SEHNR and FQNEAQ (reference sequence). V lost 5 bases, J lost 0 bases, and 8 bases stayed unmatched. The DNA for the CDR3 is TGTGCCAGCAGCCCACGGGACAGGACTGACCAAGAGACCCAGTACTTC. Amino acid sequence: CASSPRDRTDQETQYF. The complete variable domain, with remaining parts taken from reference TRBV7-9 and TRBJ2-5, reads DTGVSQNPRHKITKRGQNVTFRCDPISEHNRLYWYRQTLGQGPEFLTYFQNEAQLEKSRLLSDRFSAERPKGSFSTLEIQRTEQGDSAMYLCASSPRDRTDQETQYFGPGTRLLVL.

The table lists this clone with a count of one. The chain links TRBV7-9 to TRBJ1-3; perhaps TRBD1 as D (6 bases). The V gene lost 6 bases and the J gene lost 12 bases, with 24 bases spanning the gap. CDR1 SEHNR and CDR2 FQNEAQ come from the germline V gene (reference sequence). This CDR3 is built from 15 residues. The chain's CDR3 is CASSFNRDTITYIYF. CDR3 nucleotides: TGTGCCAGCAGTTTCAACCGGGACACTATAACATACATATATTTT.

The rearrangement uses TRBV7-2 and TRBJ1-6; D not resolved. The germline V gene has CDR1 SGHTA and CDR2 FQGNSA. This CDR3 is 13 amino acids long. Trimming cost V 10 bases and J 4 bases, with 11 bases left between them. CDR3 in DNA: TGTGCCACCTCGAGGGCGTATAATTCACCCCTCCACTTT. Its protein is CATSRAYNSPLHF.

Here the CDR3 DNA reads TGTGCCAGCAGTACCGGGACAGGGGCGGGCGGGGAGCTGTTTTTT. It translates to CASSTGTGAGGELFF. V usage is TRBV2 and J usage is TRBJ2-2, with TRBD1 identical over 10 bases. Trimming cost V 5 bases and J 7 bases; bases outside gene matches: 7. Germline V CDR1 and CDR2: SNHLY, FYNNEI. The CDR3 totals 15 residues.

This rearrangement joins TRBV11-1 to TRBJ2-7, with TRBD1 as a possible D gene (6 bases). The CDR3 is made up of 14 amino acids. Germline CDR1 is SGHAT and CDR2 is FQDESV (reference sequence). V was pared by 2 bases and J by 3 bases, with 11 bases between. The CDR3 nucleotides are TGTGCCAGCAGCTTAATAGGACAGTACTACGAGCAGTACTTC. This codes for CASSLIGQYYEQYF. The full variable domain, in which reference TRBV11-1 and TRBJ2-7 provide the parts outside the CDR3, is EAEVAQSPRYKITEKSQAVAFWCDPISGHATLYWYRQILGQGPELLVQFQDESVVDDSQLPKDRFSAERLKGVDSTLKIQPAELGDSAMYLCASSLIGQYYEQYFGPGTRLTVT.

The V gene is TRBV5-1, the J gene TRBJ2-2; the D gene is possibly TRBD1 (6 bases). V shed 1 base and J shed 7 bases, with 14 bases lying between them. The CDR3 is 15 residues long. The germline V gene has CDR1 SGHRS and CDR2 YFSETQ. In DNA, the CDR3 is TGCGCCAGCAGCTTGAGGCAACAGGGTATCGGGGAGCTGTTTTTT. Translated, it gives CASSLRQQGIGELFF.

The chain recombines TRBV6-5 with TRBJ1-5; D possibly corresponds to TRBD1 (5 bases). Trimming cost V 8 bases and J 0 bases, with 11 bases left between them. Germline lookup yields CDR1 MNHEY and CDR2 SVGAGI. This CDR3 contains 14 residues. CDR3 nucleotides: TGTGCCAGCTCGACAGCCATTAGCAATCAGCCCCAGCATTTT. Translating it yields CASSTAISNQPQHF.

The J gene is TRBJ1-1, the V gene TRBV6-2 or TRBV6-3, with 8 bases that match TRBD1. In germline, CDR1 is MNHEY, CDR2 SVGEGT. The length of the CDR3 is 16 residues. V lost 4 bases to trimming and J lost 0 bases; unmatched junction nucleotides: 7. CDR3 amino acids: CASSSRTGIMNTEAFF. Here the CDR3 DNA reads TGTGCCAGCAGTTCTAGGACAGGGATCATGAACACTGAAGCTTTCTTT.

Note on this clone: An end of the junction does not agree with germline; a read error may underlie this. The rearrangement uses TRBV10-3 and TRBJ2-5, with D perhaps TRBD2 (5 bases). The CDR3 runs to 14 residues. Germline-derived CDR1 and CDR2 are ENHRY and SYGVKD. CDR3 sequence reads: CAIRDSNKQGTQYF. CDR3 bases: TGTGCCATCAGGGACTCAAATAAGCAAGGGACCCAGTACTTC.